Ten or more counts support the clone carrying this T cell receptor (beta chain). What it recognizes is unknown. These data come from a study of T cells in Graves' hyperthyroidism and ophthalmopathy. Exclusion of patients followed from uncontrolled infection, other autoimmune disease, pregnancy or lactation. Diagnoses used clinical symptoms, serum thyroxine and TRAb, thyroid ultrasound and orbital computed tomography. V dropped 5 bases and J dropped 0; count of bases not matched to a gene: 7. This CDR3 is 15 amino acids long. The germline CDR1 and CDR2 sequences are MDHEN and SYDVKM. Broader study findings: The model made its ophthalmopathy prediction, and onset followed a median 6.5 months later.

RNA transcripts gave rise to amplified TCR beta CDR3 regions. First-round RT-PCR of the TCR CDR3 relied on the HTBI primer set. Via MiXCR, TCRdb re-called the multiplex PCR reads, giving one row per CDR3 protein. The sample has fewer than 900,000 distinct CDR3 sequences, roughly 15% seen once. The receptor's source is a man between 18 and 29 years old with Graves' hyperthyroidism. The sample consisted of blood. The rearrangement links TRBV28 to TRBJ2-7, with 7 bases aligning to TRBD2. The CDR3 coding sequence is TGTGCCAGCAGTCTTAGCGGGCTAATCTCCTACGAGCAGTACTTC. This sequence encodes CASSLSGLISYEQYF.